These T cell receptor beta chains were read from a single sample in a study of T cells after yellow fever vaccination. From the 5' RACE reads, TCRdb called clonotypes with MiXCR, one entry per CDR3 protein. Among about 210,000 distinct CDR3 sequences listed, over 6.5% were seen once. The specimen comprised CD4+ T cells sorted from PBMCs, sampled on the day of the yellow fever booster vaccination. These receptors were taken from a man younger than 45 who received the YFV17D yellow fever vaccine. Each CDR3 is given with its conserved first and last residue. The D gene is left open where the match is weak. Expanded clones get a size class; other rows say once, few or many, or leave the size out.

d_call clone_size j_call v_call cdr3_length cdr3_aa cdr3_nt
TRBD2 NA TRBJ2-7 TRBV20-1 16 CSARDLAGDTTYEQYF TGCAGTGCTAGAGATCTAGCGGGGGATACAACCTACGAGCAGTACTTC
TRBD2 NA TRBJ2-7 TRBV12-3/TRBV12-4 14 CASRAGLAGVEQYF TGTGCCAGCAGAGCAGGACTAGCGGGAGTCGAGCAGTACTTC
NA many TRBJ2-2 TRBV30 15 CAWTGVGWNTGELFF TGTGCCTGGACCGGTGTAGGGTGGAACACCGGGGAGCTGTTTTTT
TRBD2 many TRBJ2-3 TRBV20-1 17 CSAEPTSGRDKLVTQYF TGCAGTGCCGAACCGACTAGCGGGAGGGATAAGCTGGTTACGCAGTATTTT
TRBD2 many TRBJ2-3 TRBV20-1 16 CSAYRAGTSSTDTQYF TGCAGTGCTTATAGGGCCGGGACTAGCTCCACAGATACGCAGTATTTT
TRBD2 few TRBJ2-7 TRBV6-1 16 CASSRSGGRWLSEQYF TGTGCCAGCAGCCGTTCCGGCGGGAGGTGGCTTTCCGAGCAGTACTTC
NA many TRBJ2-1 TRBV19 14 CASWAGQGKGEQFF TGTGCCAGTTGGGCCGGGCAGGGTAAGGGTGAGCAGTTCTTC
NA many TRBJ2-5 TRBV5-1 14 CASSLVVSRETQYF TGCGCCAGCAGCTTGGTTGTTAGCCGGGAGACCCAGTACTTC
NA many TRBJ1-1 TRBV5-5 14 CASSLGGGWTEAFF TGTGCCAGCAGCTTGGGGGGGGGCTGGACTGAAGCTTTCTTT
NA NA TRBJ1-3 TRBV29-1 12 CSVAGSGNTIYF TGCAGCGTTGCAGGGTCTGGAAACACCATATATTTT
TRBD2 NA TRBJ2-5 TRBV7-8 16 CASSITASGRGETQYF TGTGCCAGCAGCATCACGGCTAGCGGGAGGGGAGAGACCCAGTACTTC
NA many TRBJ2-5 TRBV12-3/TRBV12-4 14 CASSLSVGRETQYF TGTGCCAGCAGTTTGTCGGTCGGTCGGGAGACCCAGTACTTC
NA NA TRBJ2-7 TRBV7-9 14 CASSFKAADLEQYF TGTGCCAGCAGCTTTAAAGCGGCAGATTTGGAGCAGTACTTC
NA many TRBJ2-1 TRBV7-9 15 CASSPDTNGPSEQFF TGTGCCAGCAGCCCCGATACGAACGGACCAAGCGAGCAGTTCTTC
NA few TRBJ2-3 TRBV24-1 16 CATSDFSETSTDTQYF TGTGCCACCAGTGATTTCAGCGAGACTAGCACAGATACGCAGTATTTT
NA few TRBJ2-4 TRBV18 17 CASSPGVGGIAKNIQYF TGTGCCAGCTCACCAGGCGTAGGCGGTATAGCCAAAAACATTCAGTACTTC